These 6 T cell receptor beta chains share one sample of origin, sequenced in a study of blood T cell repertoires in COVID-19. Only in-frame clones appear in the TCRdb table, and some are missing; sequencing was by immunoSEQ multiplex PCR. The data contain 55,000 to 75,000 clones, over 65% of them singletons. The sample taken for sequencing was peripheral blood. Receptors were obtained from a human donor in a cohort sampled during active COVID-19.

The rearrangement links TRBV3-1 (or the pseudogene TRBV3-2) to TRBJ1-1, with 7 nucleotides matching TRBD1. Germline trimming cut 5 bases from V and 4 bases from J; bases unmatched to any gene: 10. Germline values: CDR1 LGHDT, CDR2 YNNKEL (reference sequence). CDR3 length: 15 amino acids. The CDR3 loop is CASSNQRGRFTEAFF. The CDR3 DNA follows: TGTGCCAGCAGCAACCAAAGGGGGCGATTCACTGAAGCTTTCTTT.

V usage is TRBV6-6 and J usage is TRBJ1-3, with TRBD1 matching 10 bases. The CDR3 sequence is 16 residues long. Germline values: CDR1 MNHNY, CDR2 SVGAGI (reference sequence). V gave up 2 bases and J gave up 2 bases; unmatched junction bases: 3. The CDR3: CASSYPGTGAGNTIYF. The CDR3 bases are TGTGCCAGCAGTTACCCCGGGACAGGGGCTGGAAACACCATATATTTT.

The chain has TRBV7-9 and TRBJ2-3; maybe TRBD2 (6 bases). Per the germline V gene, CDR1 is SEHNR and CDR2 is FQNEAQ (reference sequence). V was cut by 6 bases and J by 4 bases, with 14 bases left in between. The CDR3 totals 14 residues. The CDR3, as DNA: TGTGCCAGCAGTCCTCTCGGAGGGTCAGATACGCAGTATTTT. Its protein is CASSPLGGSDTQYF.

The J gene is TRBJ1-1, the V gene TRBV19, with 8 bases aligning to TRBD1. The CDR3 covers 13 residues. V lost 8 bases and J lost 9; bases outside the gene matches: 11. Germline V gene data show CDR1 as LNHDA and CDR2 as SQIVND (reference sequence). CDR3: CASQKDRGRQAFF. For the CDR3, the DNA is TGTGCCAGTCAGAAAGACAGGGGCCGACAAGCTTTCTTT.

This clone was picked up one time. The chain employs TRBV7-2 and TRBJ1-6; unclear D gene. The CDR3 runs to 13 residues. V shed 6 bases and J shed 4 bases, with 7 bases lying between them. Germline V gene lookup returns CDR1 SGHTA and CDR2 FQGNSA. The CDR3 spells CASRASYNSPLHF. CDR3 sequence (DNA): TGTGCCAGCAGGGCAAGTTATAATTCACCCCTCCACTTT.

The CDR3 DNA reads TGTGCCAGCGATTACGTTGCAGGCCAGCCCCAGCATTTT. It specifies CASDYVAGQPQHF. V and J are TRBV2 and TRBJ1-5, with D hard to call. V dropped 8 bases and J dropped 7 bases, with 15 bases sitting between them. Germline CDR1 reads SNHLY; CDR2 reads FYNNEI. The CDR3 has 13 residues. Together with reference TRBV2 and TRBJ1-5, the CDR3 gives the full variable domain: EPEVTQTPSHQVTQMGQEVILRCVPISNHLYFYWYRQILGQKVEFLVSFYNNEISEKSEIFDDQFSVERPDGSNFTLKIRSTKLEDSAMYFCASDYVAGQPQHFGDGTRLSIL.